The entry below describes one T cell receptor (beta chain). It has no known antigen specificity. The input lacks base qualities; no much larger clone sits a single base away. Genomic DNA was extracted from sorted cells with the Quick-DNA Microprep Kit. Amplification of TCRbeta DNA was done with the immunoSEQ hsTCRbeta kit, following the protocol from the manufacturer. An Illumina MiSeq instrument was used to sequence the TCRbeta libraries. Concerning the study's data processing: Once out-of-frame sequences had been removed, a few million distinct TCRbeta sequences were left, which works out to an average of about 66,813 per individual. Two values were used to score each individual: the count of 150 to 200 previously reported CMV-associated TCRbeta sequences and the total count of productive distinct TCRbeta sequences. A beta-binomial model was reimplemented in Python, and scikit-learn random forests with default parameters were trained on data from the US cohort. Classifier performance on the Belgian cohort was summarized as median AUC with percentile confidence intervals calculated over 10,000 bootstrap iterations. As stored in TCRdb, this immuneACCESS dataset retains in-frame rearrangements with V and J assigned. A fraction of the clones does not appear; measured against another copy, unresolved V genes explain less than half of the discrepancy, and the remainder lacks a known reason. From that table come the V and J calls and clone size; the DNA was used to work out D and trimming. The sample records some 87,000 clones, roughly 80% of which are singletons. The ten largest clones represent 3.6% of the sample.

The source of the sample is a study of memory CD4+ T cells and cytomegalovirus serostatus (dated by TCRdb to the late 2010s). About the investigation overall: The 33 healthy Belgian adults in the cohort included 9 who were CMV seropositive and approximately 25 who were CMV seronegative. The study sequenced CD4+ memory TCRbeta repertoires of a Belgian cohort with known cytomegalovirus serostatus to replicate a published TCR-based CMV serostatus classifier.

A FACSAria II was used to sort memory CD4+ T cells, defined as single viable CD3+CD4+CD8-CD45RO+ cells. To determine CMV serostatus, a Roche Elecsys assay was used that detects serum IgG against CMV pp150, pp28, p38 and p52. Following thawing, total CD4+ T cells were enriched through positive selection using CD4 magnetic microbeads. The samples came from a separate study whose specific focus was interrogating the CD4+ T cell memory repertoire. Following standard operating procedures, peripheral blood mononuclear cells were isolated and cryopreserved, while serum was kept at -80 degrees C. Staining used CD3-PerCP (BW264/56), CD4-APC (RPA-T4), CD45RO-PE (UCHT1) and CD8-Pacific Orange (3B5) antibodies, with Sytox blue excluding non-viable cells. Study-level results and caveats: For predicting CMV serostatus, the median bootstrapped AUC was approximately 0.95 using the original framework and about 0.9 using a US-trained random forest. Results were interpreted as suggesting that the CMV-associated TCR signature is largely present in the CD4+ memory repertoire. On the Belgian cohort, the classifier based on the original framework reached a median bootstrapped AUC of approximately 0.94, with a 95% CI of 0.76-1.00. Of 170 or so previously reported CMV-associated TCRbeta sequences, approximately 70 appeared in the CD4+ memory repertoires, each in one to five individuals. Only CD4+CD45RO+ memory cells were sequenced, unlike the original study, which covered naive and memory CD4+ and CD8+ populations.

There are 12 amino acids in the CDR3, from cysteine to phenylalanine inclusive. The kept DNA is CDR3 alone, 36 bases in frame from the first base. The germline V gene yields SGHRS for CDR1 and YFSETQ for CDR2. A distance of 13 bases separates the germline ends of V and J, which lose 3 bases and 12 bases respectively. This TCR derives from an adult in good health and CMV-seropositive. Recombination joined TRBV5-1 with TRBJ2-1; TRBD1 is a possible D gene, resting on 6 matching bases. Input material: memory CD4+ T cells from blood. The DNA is TGCGCCAGCAGCTCGCCAGGGGTGCGGCAGTTCTTC. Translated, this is CASSSPGVRQFF.